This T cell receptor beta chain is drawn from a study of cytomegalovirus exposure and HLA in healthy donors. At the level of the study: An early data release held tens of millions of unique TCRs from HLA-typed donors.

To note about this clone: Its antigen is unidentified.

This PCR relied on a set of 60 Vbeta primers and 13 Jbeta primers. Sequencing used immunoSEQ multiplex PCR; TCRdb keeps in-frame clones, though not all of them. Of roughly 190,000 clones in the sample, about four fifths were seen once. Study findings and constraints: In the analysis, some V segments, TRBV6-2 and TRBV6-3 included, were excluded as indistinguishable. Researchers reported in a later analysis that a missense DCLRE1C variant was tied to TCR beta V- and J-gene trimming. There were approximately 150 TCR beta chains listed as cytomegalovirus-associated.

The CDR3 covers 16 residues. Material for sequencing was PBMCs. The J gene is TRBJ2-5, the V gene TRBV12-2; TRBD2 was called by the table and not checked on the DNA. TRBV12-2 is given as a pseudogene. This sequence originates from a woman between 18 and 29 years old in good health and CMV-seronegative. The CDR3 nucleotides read TGTGCAAGTCGCTTAGCAAGCGGGATGGGGAGAGAGACCCAGTACTTC. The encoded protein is CASRLASGMGRETQYF.